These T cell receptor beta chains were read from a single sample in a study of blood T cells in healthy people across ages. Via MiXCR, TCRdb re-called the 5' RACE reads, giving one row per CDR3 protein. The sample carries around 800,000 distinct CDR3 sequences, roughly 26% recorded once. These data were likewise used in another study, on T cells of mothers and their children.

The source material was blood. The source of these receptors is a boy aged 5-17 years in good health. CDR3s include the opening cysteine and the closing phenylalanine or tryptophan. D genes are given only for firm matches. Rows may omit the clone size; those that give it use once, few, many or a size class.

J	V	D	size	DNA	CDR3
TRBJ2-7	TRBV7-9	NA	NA	TGTGCCAGCAGCCCGACAACCCCGGCGTCCTACGAGCAGTACTTC	CASSPTTPASYEQYF
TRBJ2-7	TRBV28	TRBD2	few	TGTGCCAGCAGTCCGGCCGGGACTAGCGGGGGTACTACCTACGAGCAGTACTTC	CASSPAGTSGGTTYEQYF
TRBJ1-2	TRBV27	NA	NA	TGTGCCAGAGAGAATGGGGGTCCAGACTATGGCTACACCTTC	CARENGGPDYGYTF
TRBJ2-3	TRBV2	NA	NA	TGTGCCAGCAGGGACTTCAGGGGATCGGATACGCAGTATTTT	CASRDFRGSDTQYF
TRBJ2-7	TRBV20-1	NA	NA	TGCAGTGCTCCCGGGACGCCCTACGAGCAGTACTTC	CSAPGTPYEQYF
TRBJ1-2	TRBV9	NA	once	TGTGCCAGCAGCCCGCCTGTGTCAGTCTATGGCTACACCTTC	CASSPPVSVYGYTF
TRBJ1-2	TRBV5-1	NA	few	TGCGCCAGCAGCTTTGGTACAAAGGATGGCTACACCTTC	CASSFGTKDGYTF
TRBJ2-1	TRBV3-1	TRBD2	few	TGTGCCAGCAGCCAAGAAGGGGTCCCGCTAGCGGGGGGGCCCTACAATGAGCAGTTCTTC	CASSQEGVPLAGGPYNEQFF
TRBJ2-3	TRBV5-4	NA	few	TGTGCCAGCAGCTTGGGGTACATCACAGATACGCAGTATTTT	CASSLGYITDTQYF
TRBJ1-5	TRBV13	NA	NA	TGTGCCAGCAGCTTAGGACAGGGTTGGGGCAATCAGCCCCAGCATTTT	CASSLGQGWGNQPQHF
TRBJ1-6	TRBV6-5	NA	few	TGTGCCAGCAGAGAAGACGGTTCACCCCTCCACTTT	CASREDGSPLHF
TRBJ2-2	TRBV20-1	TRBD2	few	TGCAGTGCTCGGACTAGCGGGGTTGTCGGGGAGCTGTTTTTT	CSARTSGVVGELFF
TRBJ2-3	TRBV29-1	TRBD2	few	TGCAGCGCCCGACTAGCACTGAGCACAGATACGCAGTATTTT	CSARLALSTDTQYF
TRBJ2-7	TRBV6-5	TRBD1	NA	TGTGCCAGCAGCGATACAGCGGGACAGGGGGTAGGCGAGCAGTACTTC	CASSDTAGQGVGEQYF
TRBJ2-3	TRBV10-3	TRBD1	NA	TGTGCCATCAGTGAGGGGACAGGGGTTACAGATACGCAGTATTTT	CAISEGTGVTDTQYF
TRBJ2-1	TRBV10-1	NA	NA	TGCCCCAGCAGTGGAAGCAATGAGCAGTTCTTC	CPSSGSNEQFF
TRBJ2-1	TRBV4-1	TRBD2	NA	TGCGCCAGCAGCCTGCTTCGACTAGCCCCGTCCAATGAGCAGGTCTTC	CASSLLRLAPSNEQVF
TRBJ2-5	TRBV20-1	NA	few	TGCAGTGCTAGAGTAGCGGCTACCCGAGAGACCCAGTACTTC	CSARVAATRETQYF
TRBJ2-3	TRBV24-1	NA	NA	TGTGCCACCAGTGATGGTTCGGGGTTCACAGATACGCAGTATTTT	CATSDGSGFTDTQYF
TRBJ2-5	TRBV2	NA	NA	TGTGCCAGCGGGATTAAGGACCAAGAGACCCAGTACTTC	CASGIKDQETQYF
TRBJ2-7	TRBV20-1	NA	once	TGCAGTGCTAGCCATAGACAGATCTACGAGCAGTACTTC	CSASHRQIYEQYF
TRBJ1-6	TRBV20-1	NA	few	TGCAGTGCTAGCCCCCTGCGGGCGGGATCACCCCTCCACTTT	CSASPLRAGSPLHF
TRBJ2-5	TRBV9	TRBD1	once	TGTGCCAGCAGCGAGAGACCGGACAGGGGCCAAAGGGAGACCCAGTACTTC	CASSERPDRGQRETQYF
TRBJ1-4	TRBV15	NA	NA	TGTGCCACCAGCATTTACCCTAATGAAAAACTGTTTTTT	CATSIYPNEKLFF
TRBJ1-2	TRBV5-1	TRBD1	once	TGCGCCAGCAGCGCCGTCGTGGGACAGCGCCAGGACACCTTC	CASSAVVGQRQDTF
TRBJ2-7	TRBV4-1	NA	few	TGCGCCAGCAGCCAAGGAGGTGGGGGCTACGAGCAGTACTTC	CASSQGGGGYEQYF
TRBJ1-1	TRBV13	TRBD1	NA	TGTGCCAGCGGCCTACTCCGAAGGGGACAGGGGTCTGAAGCTTTCTTT	CASGLLRRGQGSEAFF
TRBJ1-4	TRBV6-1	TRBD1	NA	TGTGCCAGCAGCCAGGGGACAGGGGCTCACAATGAAAAACTGTTTTTT	CASSQGTGAHNEKLFF